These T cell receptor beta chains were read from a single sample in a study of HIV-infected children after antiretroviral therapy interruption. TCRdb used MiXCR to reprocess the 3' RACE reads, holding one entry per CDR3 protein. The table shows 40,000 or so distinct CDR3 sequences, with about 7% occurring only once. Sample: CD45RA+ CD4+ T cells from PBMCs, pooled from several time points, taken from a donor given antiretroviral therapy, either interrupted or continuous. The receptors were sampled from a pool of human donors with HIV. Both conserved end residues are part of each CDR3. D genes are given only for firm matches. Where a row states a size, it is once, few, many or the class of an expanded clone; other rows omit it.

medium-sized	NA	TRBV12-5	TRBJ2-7	CASGLLQDTDEQYF	TGTGCTAGTGGCCTTCTCCAAGACACGGACGAGCAGTACTTC
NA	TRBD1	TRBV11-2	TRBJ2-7	CASSSIQGYYEQYF	TGTGCCAGCAGCTCGATACAGGGGTACTACGAGCAGTACTTC
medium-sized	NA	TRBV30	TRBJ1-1	CAWSLTQANTEVFF	TGTGCCTGGAGTCTAACACAGGCAAACACAGAAGTCTTCTTT
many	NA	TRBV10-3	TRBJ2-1	CAIMEDTNHNEQFF	TGTGCCATCATGGAGGACACTAACCACAATGAGCAGTTCTTC
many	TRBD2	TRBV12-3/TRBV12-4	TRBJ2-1	CASSQGLAGGGYHYEQFF	TGTGCCAGCAGCCAAGGACTAGCGGGAGGAGGTTATCATTATGAGCAGTTCTTC
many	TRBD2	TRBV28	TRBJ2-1	CASSLQGLADNNEQFF	TGTGCCAGCAGTTTACAGGGACTAGCGGACAACAATGAGCAGTTCTTC
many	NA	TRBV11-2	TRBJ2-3	CASSSLDFTDTQYF	TGTGCCAGCAGCTCCCTGGACTTCACAGATACGCAGTATTTT
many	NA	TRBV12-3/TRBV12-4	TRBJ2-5	CASSLLAKQETQYF	TGTGCCAGCAGTTTACTGGCGAAACAAGAGACCCAGTACTTC
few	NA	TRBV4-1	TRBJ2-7	CASSQDLAGSYEQYF	TGCGCCAGCAGCCAAGATTTAGCAGGCTCCTACGAGCAGTACTTC
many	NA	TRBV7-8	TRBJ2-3	CASSLGGDRSPDTQYF	TGTGCCAGCAGCTTAGGGGGGGACAGAAGTCCAGATACGCAGTATTTT
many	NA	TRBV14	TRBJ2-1	CASSQGMGYYSYNEQFF	TGTGCCAGCAGCCAAGGAATGGGCTACTACTCCTACAATGAGCAGTTCTTC
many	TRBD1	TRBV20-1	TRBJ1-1	CSARAGTGNTEAFF	TGCAGTGCTAGAGCCGGGACAGGAAACACTGAAGCTTTCTTT
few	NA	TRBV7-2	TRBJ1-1	CASSFPDRNTEAFF	TGTGCCAGCAGCTTTCCCGACAGGAACACTGAAGCTTTCTTT
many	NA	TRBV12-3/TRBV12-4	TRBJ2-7	CASSPGPQAPYEQYF	TGTGCCAGCAGTCCGGGACCCCAGGCCCCCTACGAGCAGTACTTC
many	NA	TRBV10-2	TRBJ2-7	CASSDQGRGAYEQYF	TGCGCCAGCAGTGACCAGGGCAGGGGGGCTTACGAGCAGTACTTC
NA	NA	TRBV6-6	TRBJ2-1	CASSYAPRAGTQYNEQFF	TGTGCCAGCAGTTACGCCCCAAGGGCCGGGACACAGTACAATGAGCAGTTCTTC
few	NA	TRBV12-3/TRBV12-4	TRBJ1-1	CASSIRATEAFF	TGTGCCAGCAGCATTAGGGCCACTGAAGCTTTCTTT
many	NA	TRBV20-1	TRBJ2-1	CSARDWRSIYNEQFF	TGCAGTGCTAGAGACTGGAGGAGCATCTACAATGAGCAGTTCTTC
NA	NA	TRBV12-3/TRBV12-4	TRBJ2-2	CASSLVHGGTGELFF	TGTGCCAGCAGTTTAGTGCATGGGGGCACCGGGGAGCTGTTTTTT
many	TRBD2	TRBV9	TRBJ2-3	CASSVGTSSRTDTQYF	TGTGCCAGCAGCGTTGGGACTAGCTCTCGCACAGATACGCAGTATTTT
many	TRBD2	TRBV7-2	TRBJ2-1	CASSLAGTAGGFNEQFF	TGTGCCAGCAGCTTAGCAGGGACAGCGGGGGGGTTCAATGAGCAGTTCTTC
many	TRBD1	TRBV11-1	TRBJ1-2	CASSRDSPYFGYTF	TGTGCCAGCAGCCGGGACAGCCCCTACTTTGGCTACACCTTC
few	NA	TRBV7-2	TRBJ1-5	CASSFGVWQPQHF	TGTGCCAGCAGCTTTGGGGTGTGGCAGCCCCAGCATTTT
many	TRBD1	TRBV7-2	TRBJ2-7	CASSLVFGQGVIYEQYF	TGTGCCAGCAGCTTAGTCTTTGGACAGGGGGTTATCTACGAGCAGTACTTC
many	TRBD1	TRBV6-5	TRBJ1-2	CASSKGQGRYGYTF	TGTGCCAGCAGTAAGGGACAGGGCCGTTATGGCTACACCTTC
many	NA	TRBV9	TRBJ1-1	CASSVVGGAFTEAFF	TGTGCCAGCAGCGTAGTCGGGGGCGCGTTCACTGAAGCTTTCTTT
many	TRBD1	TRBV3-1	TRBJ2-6	CASTGTGGTAPPGANVLTF	TGTGCCAGCACCGGGACAGGGGGAACTGCCCCCCCTGGGGCCAACGTCCTGACTTTC
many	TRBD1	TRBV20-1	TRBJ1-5	CSVLRAGGVSDQPQHF	TGCAGTGTTTTGAGGGCAGGGGGAGTGAGCGATCAGCCCCAGCATTTT
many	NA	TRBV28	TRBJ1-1	CASSPGIVRGQAFF	TGTGCCAGCAGTCCAGGGATTGTTCGGGGACAAGCTTTCTTT
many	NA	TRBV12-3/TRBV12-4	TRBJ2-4	CASSRQGSYIQYF	TGTGCCAGCAGTCGACAAGGGAGCTACATTCAGTACTTC
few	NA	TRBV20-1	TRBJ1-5	CSARRGRGNQPQHF	TGCAGTGCCAGAAGAGGACGGGGGAATCAGCCCCAGCATTTT
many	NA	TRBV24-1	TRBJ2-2	CATSDGGRPPQELFF	TGTGCCACCAGTGATGGCGGACGCCCTCCACAGGAGCTGTTTTTT
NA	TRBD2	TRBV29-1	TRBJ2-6	CSVEGGAGANVLTF	TGCAGCGTTGAGGGAGGGGCCGGGGCCAACGTCCTGACTTTC
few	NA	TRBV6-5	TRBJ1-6	CASSYSVNSPLHF	TGTGCCAGCAGTTACTCGGTGAATTCACCCCTCCACTTT
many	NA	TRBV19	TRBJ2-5	CASTEHRSAETQYF	TGTGCCAGTACCGAGCACCGATCGGCGGAGACCCAGTACTTC
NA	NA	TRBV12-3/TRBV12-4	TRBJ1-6	CASTLGRLSSYNSPLHF	TGTGCCAGCACCCTGGGGCGTTTGAGCTCCTATAATTCACCCCTCCACTTT
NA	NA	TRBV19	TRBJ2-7	CASSISGQPSYEQYF	TGTGCCAGTAGTATTTCCGGCCAGCCGTCCTACGAGCAGTACTTC
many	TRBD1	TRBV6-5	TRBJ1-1	CASSDRDRGRTEVFF	TGTGCCAGCAGTGACAGGGACAGGGGGCGAACAGAAGTCTTCTTT
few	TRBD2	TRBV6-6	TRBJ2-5	CASSYLSGGGQETQYF	TGTGCCAGCAGTTACTTGAGCGGGGGGGGGCAAGAGACCCAGTACTTC
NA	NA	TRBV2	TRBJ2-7	CASSVGGEQYF	TGTGCCAGCAGTGTAGGGGGCGAGCAGTACTTC
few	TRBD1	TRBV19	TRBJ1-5	CASSIRGQGSNQPQHF	TGTGCCAGTAGTATCCGAGGACAGGGCAGCAATCAGCCCCAGCATTTT
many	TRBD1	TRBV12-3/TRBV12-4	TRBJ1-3	CASRPGTVGNTIYF	TGTGCCAGCAGACCCGGGACAGTTGGAAACACCATATATTTT
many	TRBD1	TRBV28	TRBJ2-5	CASSLWDTGARETQYF	TGTGCCAGCAGTTTATGGGATACAGGGGCTCGAGAGACCCAGTACTTC
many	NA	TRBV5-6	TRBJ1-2	CASRLQGQNYGYTF	TGTGCCAGCAGACTACAGGGTCAGAACTATGGCTACACCTTC
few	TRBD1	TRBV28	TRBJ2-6	CASRTPLDRTLLGANVLTF	TGTGCCAGCAGAACCCCCCTGGACAGGACCCTCTTGGGGGCCAACGTCCTGACTTTC
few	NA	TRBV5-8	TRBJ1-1	CASSLFPGNTEAFF	TGTGCCAGCAGCTTGTTTCCGGGGAACACTGAAGCTTTCTTT
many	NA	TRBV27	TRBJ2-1	CASSALAGLSNEQFF	TGTGCCAGCAGTGCCCTCGCGGGCCTAAGCAATGAGCAGTTCTTC
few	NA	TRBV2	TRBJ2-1	CASSARDTLPRYNEQFF	TGTGCCAGCAGCGCCCGGGACACCCTTCCGAGGTACAATGAGCAGTTCTTC
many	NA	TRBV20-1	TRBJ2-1	CSVSLGSSYNEQFF	TGCAGTGTCTCACTCGGGTCTTCCTACAATGAGCAGTTCTTC
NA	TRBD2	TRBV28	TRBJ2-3	CASSLWGLAGSPDTQYF	TGTGCCAGCAGTTTATGGGGACTAGCGGGCTCCCCCGATACGCAGTATTTT
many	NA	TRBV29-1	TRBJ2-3	CSGGRDTDTQYF	TGCAGCGGGGGCAGGGACACAGATACGCAGTATTTT
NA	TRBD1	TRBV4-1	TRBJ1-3	CASSHPDRTSSGNTIYF	TGCGCCAGCAGCCATCCGGACAGGACCAGCTCTGGAAACACCATATATTTT
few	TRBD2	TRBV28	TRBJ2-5	CASSLGSGGKETQYF	TGTGCCAGCAGTTTGGGTAGCGGGGGGAAGGAGACCCAGTACTTC
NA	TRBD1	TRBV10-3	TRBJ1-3	CAISESTTGGALGNTIYF	TGTGCCATCAGTGAGTCGACAACAGGGGGGGCGCTCGGAAACACCATATATTTT
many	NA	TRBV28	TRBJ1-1	CASSSADTEAFF	TGTGCCAGCAGTTCCGCCGACACTGAAGCTTTCTTT
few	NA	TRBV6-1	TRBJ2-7	CASSGQLYSYEQYF	TGTGCCAGCAGCGGACAGCTATACTCCTACGAGCAGTACTTC
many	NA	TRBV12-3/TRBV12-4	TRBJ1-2	CASSSGTQFYGYTF	TGTGCCAGCAGCTCCGGGACACAGTTCTATGGCTACACCTTC
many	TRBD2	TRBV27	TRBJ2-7	CASSQSRRGTRSYEQYF	TGTGCCAGCAGCCAATCCCGGCGGGGGACCCGCTCCTACGAGCAGTACTTC
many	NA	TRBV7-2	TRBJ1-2	CASSLQGNAYGYTF	TGTGCCAGCAGCTTGCAGGGGAATGCTTATGGCTACACCTTC
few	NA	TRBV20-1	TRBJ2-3	CSARVAFSDTQYF	TGCAGTGCTAGAGTAGCATTTTCAGATACGCAGTATTTT